Listed here is a single TCR beta chain. Its matching antigen is unknown. The CDR3 covers 12 residues. Germline V gene data show CDR1 as SNHLY and CDR2 as FYNNEI. With 8 bases removed from V and 2 bases from J, the gap between germline ends came to 10 bases. Assay used: immunoSEQ multiplex PCR; TCRdb lists only in-frame clones, some missing. The sample contains over 150,000 clones, more than 80% of which appear only once. This sample was included in a study of T cell responses to AZD1222 COVID-19 vaccine. General observations from the study: Breadth and depth of Spike-specific TCRs rose after two AZD1222 doses.

This clonotype was sampled from an adult in good health. The chain employs TRBV2 and TRBJ2-7; no firm D call. The input for sequencing was peripheral blood, taken on day 0 of AZD1222 vaccination. CDR3 loop: CASQPDTYEQYF. The CDR3, as DNA: TGTGCCAGCCAGCCTGACACCTACGAGCAGTACTTC.